This paragraph reports one T cell receptor beta chain. The antigen is not known. These data belong to a study of cytomegalovirus exposure and HLA in healthy donors. Across the study: HLA-typed donors were the source of approximately 80 million unique TCRs held in an early data release.

Broader study findings: The study labeled 164 TCR beta chains cytomegalovirus-associated. Some V segments, including TRBV6-2 and TRBV6-3, were excluded as indistinguishable. Whilst most TCR sequences proved rare, a subset of public TCRs occurred across many donors.

This PCR relied on a set of 60 Vbeta primers and 13 Jbeta primers. Using immunoSEQ multiplex PCR, the repertoire was profiled, and TCRdb retains in-frame clones only, with some absent. The repertoire holds fewer than 80,000 clones, with less than 85% as singletons. Germline V lookup: CDR1 WSHSY, CDR2 SAAADI. V dropped 3 bases and J dropped 1; count of bases not matched to a gene: 11. The CDR3 length is 18 residues. The sample consisted of PBMCs. The V gene is TRBV10-2, the J gene TRBJ2-5; 10 bases fit TRBD2. The sequence was collected from a woman in her 30s in good health and CMV-seronegative. CDR3 sequence: CASSDGASGRGVQETQYF. Written as DNA, the CDR3 is TGCGCCAGCAGTGACGGGGCTAGCGGGAGAGGGGTCCAAGAGACCCAGTACTTC.